This paragraph covers one T cell receptor (beta chain) sequence. Antigen unknown. On the day of bone marrow donation, the related graft donor provided peripheral blood. These data are taken from a study of T cells after posttransplantation cyclophosphamide. Regarding the study as a whole: Skin or GI-infiltrating T cells shared few TRB sequences with blood. Donor-recipient repertoire similarity was low at 1-2 months, rising over year one. After PTCy, TRB diversity resembled that of CNI/methotrexate controls.

The repertoire was sequenced with immunoSEQ multiplex PCR; TCRdb's copy has only in-frame clones and lacks some. The table lists roughly 18,000 clones, 70% to 90% of them singletons. Trimming shortened V by 6 bases and J by 6 bases, and 9 bases separated the two germline ends. The CDR3 spans 12 residues. From germline, CDR1 is MNHEY and CDR2 SVGAGI. Material: memory CD4+ T cells sorted from blood. The origin of this receptor is a man aged 30-40 years in good health and a related stem cell transplant donor. The gene calls are TRBV6-5 and TRBJ2-1; D unresolved. CDR3 coding DNA: TGTGCCAGCAGCAACAGACCCAATGAGCAGTTCTTC. This sequence encodes CASSNRPNEQFF.